This T cell receptor beta chain was found in a study of CD8 T cells in ankylosing spondylitis. Study observations and caveats: Within peripheral blood, clones linked to disease were CD8+ and relatively rare. Disease-linked clones reportedly showed significant enrichment in matched ankylosing spondylitis synovial fluid. For ankylosing spondylitis blood, a TCR beta motif of 7 or 8 highly homologous variants appeared characteristic. Existing reports had already noted some motif variants in reactive arthritis synovial fluid and blood.

Making the TCR beta libraries involved quantitative 5'-RACE with molecular barcodes. TCRdb reanalysed the 5' RACE reads using MiXCR and keeps one entry per CDR3 protein. This table holds approximately 400,000 distinct CDR3 sequences, 25% to 30% found once. CDR1 is MNHEY, CDR2 SMNVEV, per germline (reference sequence). V was trimmed by 6 bases and J by 5 bases, leaving 16 bases between them. The CDR3 length is 14 residues. As concerns this clonotype: The antigen is undetermined.

This chain joins TRBV27 and TRBJ1-2; the D gene is possibly TRBD1 (6 bases). This clonotype originated in a male donor with ankylosing spondylitis. The sequenced sample was blood, either unsorted or a sorted T cell fraction (not recorded which). The CDR3 region is CASRTTGASYGYTF. The CDR3 nucleotides are TGTGCCAGCAGGACCACGGGGGCGAGTTATGGCTACACCTTC.